Listed below are T cell receptor beta chains from one sample, sequenced in a study of T cells in Graves' hyperthyroidism and ophthalmopathy. TCRdb re-called the multiplex PCR reads through MiXCR, storing one row per CDR3 protein. The sample consists of 640,000 or so distinct CDR3 sequences, around 15% of them appearing once. Sequencing was performed on blood. These receptor sequences come from a woman between 40 and 50 years old with Graves' ophthalmopathy. The CDR3 runs from the conserved cysteine through the conserved F or W. A D gene is named only where the DNA matches it firmly. Part of the rows lack a size; the others show once, few, many or a class for expanded clones.

J: TRBJ2-3
V: TRBV19
size: -
D: -
DNA: TGTGCCAGTAGTATTCTAGGGGGCACAGATACGCAGTATTTT
CDR3: CASSILGGTDTQYF

J: TRBJ1-3
V: TRBV3-1
size: few
D: -
DNA: TGTGCCAGCAGCCCTGGGAACAGTCAAGGTCGCGCCACCATATATTTT
CDR3: CASSPGNSQGRATIYF

J: TRBJ2-3
V: TRBV5-1
size: -
D: -
DNA: TGCGCCAGCAGCTTCTCTTCTAGCGAAAGCACAGATACGCAGTATTTT
CDR3: CASSFSSSESTDTQYF

J: TRBJ2-5
V: TRBV2
size: many
D: TRBD2
DNA: TGTGCCAGCAGTGAAGAGATAGCGGGAGGGATGGAGACCCAGTACTTC
CDR3: CASSEEIAGGMETQYF

J: TRBJ1-5
V: TRBV6-2/TRBV6-3
size: -
D: -
DNA: TGTGCCAGCAGCCACGGACAAGTAGCCCAGCATTTT
CDR3: CASSHGQVAQHF

J: TRBJ2-7
V: TRBV11-2
size: many
D: -
DNA: TGTGCCAGCAGCTTATTCCAGGGAATCAACGAGCAGTACTTC
CDR3: CASSLFQGINEQYF

J: TRBJ2-5
V: TRBV28
size: -
D: -
DNA: TGTGCCAGCAGTTTTACTTCAACTGAGCCAAGGAGGGAGACCCAGTACTTC
CDR3: CASSFTSTEPRRETQYF

J: TRBJ2-3
V: TRBV12-3/TRBV12-4
size: many
D: -
DNA: TGTGCCAGCAGTTTTAACACAGATACGCAGTATTTT
CDR3: CASSFNTDTQYF

J: TRBJ1-5
V: TRBV20-1
size: many
D: -
DNA: TGCAGTGCTAGCCTTAACCGGGGTGCAGGGCAGCCCCAGCATTTT
CDR3: CSASLNRGAGQPQHF

J: TRBJ2-5
V: TRBV11-2
size: many
D: TRBD2
DNA: TGTGCCAGCAGCAGTGGGACTAGCGGGAGGGCCCAGTACTTC
CDR3: CASSSGTSGRAQYF

J: TRBJ2-7
V: TRBV7-8
size: many
D: -
DNA: TGTGCCAGCAGCTTATCGGACGGCACCTACGAGCAGTACTTC
CDR3: CASSLSDGTYEQYF

J: TRBJ2-7
V: TRBV7-9
size: many
D: -
DNA: TGTGCCAGCAGCTCGATAGCGGTTCTGGGCTACGAGCAGTACTTC
CDR3: CASSSIAVLGYEQYF

J: TRBJ1-2
V: TRBV7-9
size: many
D: TRBD1
DNA: TGTGCCAGCAGCACACAAGACAGGGTATATGGCTACACCTTC
CDR3: CASSTQDRVYGYTF

J: TRBJ1-3
V: TRBV11-1
size: -
D: TRBD1
DNA: TGTGCCAGCAGCCCGGGACAGGGGGCGCGTGGAAACACCATATATTTT
CDR3: CASSPGQGARGNTIYF

J: TRBJ2-7
V: TRBV29-1
size: many
D: -
DNA: TGCAGCGTTCCAGGTCGAAGCTCCTACGAGCAGTACTTC
CDR3: CSVPGRSSYEQYF

J: TRBJ2-7
V: TRBV28
size: many
D: TRBD2
DNA: TGTGCCAGCAGTCCCCGGACTAGCGGGACGACCTACGAGCAGTACTTC
CDR3: CASSPRTSGTTYEQYF

J: TRBJ2-7
V: TRBV11-1
size: few
D: TRBD2
DNA: TGTGCCAGCAGCTTAGGCGCTAGCGGGAGTCGCAACGAGCAGTACTTC
CDR3: CASSLGASGSRNEQYF

J: TRBJ1-2
V: TRBV9
size: many
D: -
DNA: TGTGCCAGCAGCGTAGGGACGGTGGAGAGGGATGGCTACACCTTC
CDR3: CASSVGTVERDGYTF

J: TRBJ1-3
V: TRBV20-1
size: many
D: -
DNA: TGCAGTGCTAGAGATTCCAGGAGCTCTGGAAACACCATATATTTT
CDR3: CSARDSRSSGNTIYF

J: TRBJ2-5
V: TRBV12-3/TRBV12-4
size: -
D: TRBD2
DNA: TGTGCCTCCGGGACTAGGGTCGAGACCCAGTACTTC
CDR3: CASGTRVETQYF

J: TRBJ1-5
V: TRBV12-3/TRBV12-4
size: many
D: TRBD1
DNA: TGTGCCAGCAGCCAAGGACAGGGAACCAATCAGCCCCAGCATTTT
CDR3: CASSQGQGTNQPQHF

J: TRBJ1-3
V: TRBV10-2
size: many
D: -
DNA: TGCGCCAGCAGTGATGCCAACACCTTGATCTCTGGAAACACCATATATTTT
CDR3: CASSDANTLISGNTIYF

J: TRBJ2-6
V: TRBV7-2
size: many
D: -
DNA: TGTGCCAGCAGCTTATGGGCCTCGGAGACCAACGTCCTGACTTTC
CDR3: CASSLWASETNVLTF

J: TRBJ2-1
V: TRBV30
size: many
D: TRBD2
DNA: TGTGCCTGGAGCCCGGGGGGTTACGCGGACAATGAGCAGTTCTTC
CDR3: CAWSPGGYADNEQFF

J: TRBJ1-2
V: TRBV4-2
size: many
D: -
DNA: TGTGCCAGCAGCCAAGAAACGACAGCCCATAACTATGGCTACACCTTC
CDR3: CASSQETTAHNYGYTF

J: TRBJ2-2
V: TRBV30
size: many
D: -
DNA: TGTGCCCATCGCCAGGCTTACACCGGGGAGCTGTTTTTT
CDR3: CAHRQAYTGELFF

J: TRBJ1-5
V: TRBV6-1
size: -
D: TRBD1
DNA: TGTGCCAGCAGTGCCGACAGGGTAAGGACCAGCAATCAGCCCCAGCATTTT
CDR3: CASSADRVRTSNQPQHF

J: TRBJ2-3
V: TRBV11-1
size: few
D: TRBD2
DNA: TGTGCCAGCAGCTTAACTAGCGGGAGCACAGATACGCAGTATTTT
CDR3: CASSLTSGSTDTQYF

J: TRBJ2-7
V: TRBV11-1
size: many
D: TRBD1
DNA: TGTGCCAGCAGCCGTCACGTAAGGGACAGCTCCTACGAGCAGTACTTC
CDR3: CASSRHVRDSSYEQYF

J: TRBJ2-6
V: TRBV5-4
size: -
D: -
DNA: TGTGCCAGCAGCTTGGCCGCCGGAGTTTCTGGGGCCAACGTCCTGACTTTC
CDR3: CASSLAAGVSGANVLTF

J: TRBJ1-2
V: TRBV19
size: many
D: -
DNA: TGTGCCAGTAGATCAGGGATTAACTATGGCTACACCTTC
CDR3: CASRSGINYGYTF

J: TRBJ2-7
V: TRBV7-9
size: -
D: -
DNA: TGTGCCAGCAACCGAGCCTCCTACGAGCAGTACTTC
CDR3: CASNRASYEQYF

J: TRBJ2-2
V: TRBV30
size: few
D: -
DNA: TGTGCCTGGAGTTCTGGGGGCCTGAACACCGGGGAGCTGTTTTTT
CDR3: CAWSSGGLNTGELFF

J: TRBJ2-7
V: TRBV7-2
size: many
D: -
DNA: TGTGCCAGCAGCTTAGGGCTAGCGGCCCAGGGGGAGCAGTACTTC
CDR3: CASSLGLAAQGEQYF

J: TRBJ2-2
V: TRBV11-1
size: -
D: TRBD2
DNA: TGTGCCAGCAGCCTGGGGAGCGGGAGACTCACCGGGGAGCTGTTTTTT
CDR3: CASSLGSGRLTGELFF

J: TRBJ1-2
V: TRBV12-3/TRBV12-4
size: many
D: -
DNA: TGTGCCAGCAGTTCCCTATTAATGTCTCTCTATGGCTACACCTTC
CDR3: CASSSLLMSLYGYTF

J: TRBJ1-1
V: TRBV19
size: many
D: TRBD1
DNA: TGTGCCATTCCGTGGGGGACAGTAAAAGCTTTCTTT
CDR3: CAIPWGTVKAFF

J: TRBJ1-5
V: TRBV6-2/TRBV6-3
size: many
D: -
DNA: TGTGCCAGCAGTCTTGGTATGGCCCAGCATTTT
CDR3: CASSLGMAQHF

J: TRBJ2-2
V: TRBV24-1
size: many
D: TRBD1
DNA: TGTGCCACCGGGACAGGAACCGGGGAGCTGTTTTTT
CDR3: CATGTGTGELFF

J: TRBJ2-5
V: TRBV11-2
size: -
D: -
DNA: TGTGCCAGCACCTGGGGGTCCGGCAGGGAGACCCAGTACTTC
CDR3: CASTWGSGRETQYF

J: TRBJ1-3
V: TRBV4-3
size: -
D: -
DNA: TGCGCCAGCAGCCCAGGATTGGGCACCCTGGGAGACACCATATATTTT
CDR3: CASSPGLGTLGDTIYF

J: TRBJ1-2
V: TRBV7-3
size: -
D: -
DNA: TGTGCCAGCAGCTTTAATTCAGACCTGGGCTATGGCTACACCTTC
CDR3: CASSFNSDLGYGYTF

J: TRBJ2-2
V: TRBV20-1
size: few
D: TRBD1
DNA: TGCAGTGCTAGTACAGGGGGTTATACCGGGGAGCTGTTTTTT
CDR3: CSASTGGYTGELFF

J: TRBJ2-5
V: TRBV6-4
size: -
D: TRBD1
DNA: TGTGCCAGCAGGTTGGGCAGAGGGGGCGAGACCCAGTACTTC
CDR3: CASRLGRGGETQYF

J: TRBJ2-7
V: TRBV6-1
size: many
D: TRBD1
DNA: TGTGCCAGCTTTCCGGGACAGGGGGCTTACGAGCAGTACTTC
CDR3: CASFPGQGAYEQYF

J: TRBJ2-2
V: TRBV5-1
size: -
D: -
DNA: TGCGCCAGCAGCTTGGAGGCTCGCAGGGCCCTTACCAATGTCTCCGGGGAGCTGTTTTTT
CDR3: CASSLEARRALTNVSGELFF

J: TRBJ2-7
V: TRBV7-2
size: many
D: TRBD1
DNA: TGTGCCAGCAGCGTCGAGGGGGCACGTGGTGCCTACGAGCAGTACTTC
CDR3: CASSVEGARGAYEQYF

J: TRBJ2-4
V: TRBV6-5
size: -
D: -
DNA: TGTGCCAGCAGTTACCGGTCAGGGCCCATTCAGTACTTC
CDR3: CASSYRSGPIQYF

J: TRBJ2-6
V: TRBV28
size: many
D: -
DNA: TGTGCCAGCAGTTCTCTCTCTGGGGCCAACGTCCTGACTTTC
CDR3: CASSSLSGANVLTF